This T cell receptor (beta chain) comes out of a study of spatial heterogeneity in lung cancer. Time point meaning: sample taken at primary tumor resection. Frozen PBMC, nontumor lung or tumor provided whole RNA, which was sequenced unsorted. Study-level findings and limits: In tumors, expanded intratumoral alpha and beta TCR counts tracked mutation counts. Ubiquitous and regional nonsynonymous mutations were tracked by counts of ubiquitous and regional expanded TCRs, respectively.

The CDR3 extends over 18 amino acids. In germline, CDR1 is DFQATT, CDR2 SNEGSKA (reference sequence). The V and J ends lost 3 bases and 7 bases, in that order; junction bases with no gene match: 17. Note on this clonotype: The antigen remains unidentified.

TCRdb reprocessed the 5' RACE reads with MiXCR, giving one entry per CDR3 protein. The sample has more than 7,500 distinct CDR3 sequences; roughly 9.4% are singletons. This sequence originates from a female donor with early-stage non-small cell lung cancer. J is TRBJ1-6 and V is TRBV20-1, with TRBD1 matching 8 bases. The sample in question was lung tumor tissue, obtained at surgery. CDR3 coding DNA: TGCAGTGCTAGTGGGCAGGGGGCGGTTTTGGCCAAGAATTCACCCCTCCACTTT. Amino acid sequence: CSASGQGAVLAKNSPLHF.